These 18 T cell receptor beta chains came from one sample sequenced in a study of T cells in localized non-small cell lung cancer. Generated by immunoSEQ multiplex PCR, the TCRdb table keeps only in-frame clones and is missing some. The sample lists about 41,000 clones, approximately 83% occurring once. The material sequenced was PBMCs, taken before any cancer treatment. These TCRs come from a man aged 35 to 70 with stage II lung adenocarcinoma.

This chain joins TRBV5-4 and TRBJ2-7; D remains ambiguous. Germline V gene data show CDR1 as SGHNT and CDR2 as YYREEE (reference sequence). CDR3 length: 14 residues. The V and J ends lost 2 bases and 2 bases respectively, with 11 bases between them. Here the CDR3 reads CASSLDTLPYEQYF. The CDR3 bases are TGTGCCAGCAGCTTAGATACACTTCCCTACGAGCAGTACTTC.

The rearrangement uses TRBV14 and TRBJ1-3; 7 bases are shared with TRBD1. There are 17 residues in the CDR3. Unmatched junction bases numbered 9, after V lost 4 bases and J lost 0 bases. CDR1 and CDR2 (germline): SGHDN, FVKESK. CDR3 residues: CASSPRQGARSGNTIYF. As DNA, the CDR3 is TGTGCCAGCAGCCCCCGACAGGGAGCCCGCTCTGGAAACACCATATATTTT.

The V and J genes are TRBV2 and TRBJ2-5, with D perhaps matching TRBD2 (6 bases). Germline V lookup: CDR1 SNHLY, CDR2 FYNNEI. CDR3 size: 11 residues. V shed 8 bases and J shed 4 bases, with 8 bases lying between them. The CDR3 spells CASVGGETQYF. CDR3 bases: TGTGCCAGCGTGGGGGGAGAGACCCAGTACTTC.

V usage is TRBV2 and J usage is TRBJ2-7; D may be TRBD1 (6 bases). Trimming cost V 5 bases and J 0 bases, with 8 bases left between them. This CDR3 has 13 residues. Germline CDR1 is SNHLY and CDR2 is FYNNEI. CDR3 sequence reads: CASSRDNSYEQYF. The CDR3 DNA sequence: TGTGCCAGCAGTCGGGACAACTCCTACGAGCAGTACTTC. Full variable domain (remainder filled in from reference TRBV2 and TRBJ2-7): EPEVTQTPSHQVTQMGQEVILRCVPISNHLYFYWYRQILGQKVEFLVSFYNNEISEKSEIFDDQFSVERPDGSNFTLKIRSTKLEDSAMYFCASSRDNSYEQYFGPGTRLTVT.

The chain combines TRBV5-3 with TRBJ2-3; no reliable D call. TRBV5-3 has ORF status, its function being uncertain. V was cut by 1 base and J by 7 bases, with 13 bases left in between. The CDR3 is 14 residues long. The CDR3 region has the DNA TGTGCCAGAAGCTTGCCACCCCCGCGAAATACGCAGTATTTT. As protein: CARSLPPPRNTQYF.

The J gene is TRBJ2-1, the V gene TRBV4-3; D is ambiguous. The V end was cut by 5 bases, the J end by 6 bases, with 8 bases between. CDR3 length: 12 residues. Per germline, CDR1 LGHNA and CDR2 YSLEER. CDR3 bases: TGCGCCAGCAGCGTTAGCCGCAATGAGCAGTTCTTC. This encodes CASSVSRNEQFF.

V is TRBV27 and J is TRBJ2-2; TRBD1 matches 10 bases. Trimming cost V 4 bases and J 6 bases; bases outside gene matches: 11. This CDR3 is built from 17 residues. Germline V CDR1 and CDR2: MNHEY, SMNVEV (reference sequence). The CDR3 spells CASSSGPRDRGAGELFF. The DNA of the CDR3 is TGTGCCAGCAGTTCGGGACCCCGGGACAGGGGAGCCGGGGAGCTGTTTTTT.

This clone was observed a single time. This chain connects TRBV27 to TRBJ2-7; D not certain. CDR1 is MNHEY, CDR2 SMNVEV, per germline (reference sequence). There are 15 residues in the CDR3. Trimming cost V 6 bases and J 0 bases, with 15 bases left between them. The CDR3 DNA sequence: TGTGCCAGCAGCCCCGACATCCTTACCTCCTACGAGCAGTACTTC. Translated: CASSPDILTSYEQYF.

The CDR3: CASSYGGPYTEAFF. The CDR3 DNA is TGTGCCAGCAGTTACGGGGGTCCGTACACTGAAGCTTTCTTT. The V and J genes are TRBV6-5 and TRBJ1-1; maybe TRBD1 (5 bases). CDR1 MNHEY and CDR2 SVGAGI come from the germline V gene. The CDR3 is 14 amino acids. V was pared by 2 bases and J by 3 bases, with 10 bases between.

The rearrangement uses TRBV7-4 and TRBJ2-3; TRBD2 matches 8 bases. The CDR3 has 15 amino acids. Trimming took 3 bases from V and 2 from J; bases not matched to a gene: 4. CDR1 is SGHVT, CDR2 SQSDAQ, per germline. The CDR3 reads CASSFTGGATDTQYF. CDR3 nucleotide sequence: TGTGCCAGCAGCTTTACCGGGGGGGCCACAGATACGCAGTATTTT.

The CDR3 region has the DNA TGTGCCAGCAGTGGACAGCCAAGGAACACTGAAGCTTTCTTT. Translating gives CASSGQPRNTEAFF. The chain has TRBV6-5 and TRBJ1-1; a weak D match, TRBD1 (6 bases). The germline V gene encodes CDR1 MNHEY and CDR2 SVGAGI. CDR3 size: 14 residues. V dropped 5 bases and J dropped 1 base, with 11 bases sitting between them.

This chain links TRBV10-1 with TRBJ2-3; no firm D call. Germline V gene sequence: CDR1 WNHNN, CDR2 SYGVQD (reference sequence). The germline V and J ends were trimmed by 2 bases and 4 bases, with 4 bases remaining between them. CDR3 size: 12 residues. DNA of the CDR3: TGCGCCAGCAGTGAGATGGCAGATACGCAGTATTTT. It yields the protein CASSEMADTQYF.

The CDR3 protein is CASRGTGSSTDTQYF. The CDR3 DNA reads TGTGCCAGCAGAGGGACAGGGAGTAGCACAGATACGCAGTATTTT. The chain couples TRBV2 to TRBJ2-3; the match to TRBD1 covers 9 bases. The CDR3 contains 15 residues. Losses at the gene ends were 6 bases for V and 0 bases for J; bases not matched to a gene: 4. Germline CDR1 SNHLY, CDR2 FYNNEI.

This clone was seen more than once but under ten times. The chain is built from TRBV30 and TRBJ1-2, with D unresolved. Looked up from germline, CDR1 is GTSNPN and CDR2 is SVGIG (reference sequence). The CDR3 runs 8 residues. DNA for the CDR3: TGTGCTTCCGATGGCTACACCTTC. As protein: CASDGYTF.

The chain employs TRBV6-6 and TRBJ1-3, with 9 bases aligning to TRBD1. This CDR3 has 16 residues. Germline-derived CDR1 and CDR2 are MNHNY and SVGAGI (reference sequence). Trimming removed 4 bases from V and 0 bases from J; junction bases left unmatched: 4. The CDR3 sequence is CASSWGTGSSGNTIYF. For the CDR3, the DNA is TGTGCCAGCAGTTGGGGGACAGGGAGCTCTGGAAACACCATATATTTT.

The chain uses TRBV9 and TRBJ1-3, with TRBD1 identical over 7 bases. V gave up 4 bases and J gave up 0 bases; unmatched junction bases: 1. CDR3 length equals 14 residues. Germline CDR1 SGDLS, CDR2 YYNGEE. CDR3 region: CASSRDSSGNTIYF. The CDR3 DNA reads as TGTGCCAGCAGCCGGGACAGCTCTGGAAACACCATATATTTT.

The chain employs TRBV5-6 and TRBJ2-7, with D perhaps matching TRBD1 (6 bases). CDR1 and CDR2 (germline): SGHDT, YYEEEE. V lost 5 bases to trimming and J lost 7 bases, with 16 bases between them. The CDR3 spans 13 residues. Written as DNA, the CDR3 is TGTGCCAGCAGTTTCCTCCAGGGGCATGAGCAGTACTTC. It yields the protein CASSFLQGHEQYF.

V is TRBV9 and J is TRBJ2-5; possible D gene TRBD2, 5 bases. Per germline, CDR1 SGDLS and CDR2 YYNGEE. V lost 3 bases and J lost 3, with 6 bases in between. The CDR3 contains 12 residues. This CDR3 reads CASSGRKETQYF. For the CDR3, the DNA is TGTGCCAGCAGCGGGAGGAAAGAGACCCAGTACTTC.